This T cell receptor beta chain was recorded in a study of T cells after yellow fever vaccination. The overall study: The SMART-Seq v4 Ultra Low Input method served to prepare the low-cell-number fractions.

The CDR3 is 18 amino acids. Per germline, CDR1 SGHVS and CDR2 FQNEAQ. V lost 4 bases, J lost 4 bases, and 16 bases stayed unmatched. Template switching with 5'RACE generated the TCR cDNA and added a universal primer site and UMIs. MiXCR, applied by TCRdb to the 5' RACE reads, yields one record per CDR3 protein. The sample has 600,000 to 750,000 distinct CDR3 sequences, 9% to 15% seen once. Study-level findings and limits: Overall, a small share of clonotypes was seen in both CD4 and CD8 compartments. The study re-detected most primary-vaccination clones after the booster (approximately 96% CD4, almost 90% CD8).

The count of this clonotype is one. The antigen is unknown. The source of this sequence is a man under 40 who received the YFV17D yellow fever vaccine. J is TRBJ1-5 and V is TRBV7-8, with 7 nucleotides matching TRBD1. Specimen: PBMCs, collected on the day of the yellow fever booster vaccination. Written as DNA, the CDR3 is TGTGCCAGCAGCTCCAAGCTACGACAGGGCAGGGGGAATCAGCCCCAGCATTTT. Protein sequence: CASSSKLRQGRGNQPQHF. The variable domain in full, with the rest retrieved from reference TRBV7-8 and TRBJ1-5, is GAGVSQSPRYKVAKRGQDVALRCDPISGHVSLFWYQQALGQGPEFLTYFQNEAQLDKSGLPSDRFFAERPEGSVSTLKIQRTQQEDSAVYLCASSSKLRQGRGNQPQHFGDGTRLSIL.